The 20 T cell receptor beta chains listed next were all sequenced from one sample in a study of PD-L1 blockade in urothelial cancer. The time point was: pretreatment peripheral blood. Clones were sequenced by immunoSEQ multiplex PCR, and TCRdb holds only the in-frame ones, with some missing. Among around 38,000 clones listed, 75% to 90% were seen once. Here the sequenced sample was PBMCs, taken around atezolizumab (anti-PD-L1) treatment. The receptors were gathered from a man aged 60 to 75 with urothelial cancer.

This chain joins TRBV6-1 and TRBJ1-4; D is perhaps TRBD1 (5 bases). CDR3 length equals 14 residues. Between the trimmed V and J ends, which lost 7 bases and 0 bases, there was a span of 9 bases. Germline assignment: CDR1 MNHNS and CDR2 SASEGT. DNA of the CDR3: TGTGCCAGCACCAGACAGCCAACTAATGAAAAACTGTTTTTT. As protein: CASTRQPTNEKLFF.

This clone has a handful of counts. The V and J genes are TRBV28 and TRBJ1-6; TRBD1 might be the D (5 bases). The CDR3 sequence is 14 residues long. Germline V gene lookup returns CDR1 MDHEN and CDR2 SYDVKM. V was pared by 3 bases and J by 10 bases, with 13 bases between. The CDR3 sequence is CASSLVGGFSPLHF. The CDR3 bases are TGTGCCAGCAGTTTGGTGGGGGGTTTCTCACCCCTCCACTTT.

The chain has TRBV7-2 and TRBJ2-3; 9 nucleotides align to TRBD2. This CDR3 contains 16 residues. V shed 0 bases, J shed 2 bases, and the junction held 3 bases outside the gene matches. The V gene's germline CDR1 is SGHTA and CDR2 FQGNSA. This CDR3 is CASSLAAGGITDTQYF. The CDR3, as DNA: TGTGCCAGCAGCTTAGCGGCGGGAGGGATCACAGATACGCAGTATTTT.

CDR3 sequence reads: CAWKRGSRYEQYF. CDR3 in DNA: TGTGCCTGGAAAAGGGGGAGTCGGTACGAGCAGTACTTC. The chain has TRBV30 and TRBJ2-7; D is perhaps TRBD1 (6 bases). The CDR3 contains 13 residues. Trimming cost V 4 bases and J 4 bases, with 14 bases left between them. CDR1 and CDR2 from the germline V gene are GTSNPN and SVGIG (reference sequence).

This clone appeared a single time. The chain combines TRBV7-2 with TRBJ2-5; TRBD2 aligns across 10 bases. The germline gives CDR1 SGHTA, CDR2 FQGNSA. The CDR3 covers 16 residues. V lost 0 bases to trimming and J lost 4 bases; unmatched junction nucleotides: 5. CDR3 amino acids: CASSLARTSGGETQYF. The CDR3 bases are TGTGCCAGCAGCTTAGCGCGGACTAGCGGTGGAGAGACCCAGTACTTC.

The chain has TRBV5-4 and TRBJ2-3; 9 nucleotides line up with TRBD2. V lost 3 bases, J lost 2 bases, and 4 bases stayed unmatched. There are 15 residues in the CDR3. CDR1 is SGHNT, CDR2 YYREEE, per germline (reference sequence). The CDR3 DNA is TGTGCCAGCAGCTCTAGACTAGCGGCCACAGATACGCAGTATTTT. It codes for CASSSRLAATDTQYF.

The genes are TRBV6-5 and TRBJ2-3; no clear D gene. V was shortened by 0 bases and J by 0 bases, with 7 bases between the two germline ends. Germline lookup yields CDR1 MNHEY and CDR2 SVGAGI. This CDR3 contains 15 residues. CDR3 in amino acids: CASSYSTTSTDTQYF. Written as DNA, the CDR3 is TGTGCCAGCAGTTACTCGACAACCAGCACAGATACGCAGTATTTT.

This clone was detected a few times. V is TRBV27 and J is TRBJ2-7, with TRBD1 matching 9 bases. Unmatched junction bases numbered 5, after V lost 5 bases and J lost 3 bases. Germline V gene lookup returns CDR1 MNHEY and CDR2 SMNVEV (reference sequence). The CDR3 is made up of 14 amino acids. The CDR3 DNA sequence: TGTGCCAGCAGTCCGCGACAGGGGGACTACGAGCAGTACTTC. This gives the protein CASSPRQGDYEQYF.

J is TRBJ2-4 and V is TRBV18; 8 positions match TRBD2. V lost 1 base, J lost 7 bases, and 12 bases stayed unmatched. Germline CDR1 and CDR2: KGHSH and LQKENI. The CDR3 runs to 17 residues. DNA of the CDR3: TGTGCCAGCTCACCACTCGTAGCGGGGACCCCCCCCAACATTCAGTACTTC. It translates to CASSPLVAGTPPNIQYF.

The chain couples TRBV7-2 to TRBJ2-3, with TRBD2 matching 15 bases. In germline, CDR1 is SGHTA, CDR2 FQGNSA. The CDR3 covers 16 residues. J was trimmed by 5 bases and V by 5 bases; bases with no gene match: 5. The CDR3 protein is CASSPGLAGGGDTQYF. The CDR3 coding sequence is TGTGCCAGCAGCCCGGGACTAGCGGGAGGTGGAGATACGCAGTATTTT.

The chain joins TRBV5-8 to TRBJ2-7, with D unresolved. The CDR3 has 10 amino acids. The germline gives CDR1 SGHTS, CDR2 YDEGEE. The germline V and J ends were trimmed by 4 bases and 5 bases, with 4 bases remaining between them. The CDR3 DNA follows: TGTGCCAGCAGCCTTCACGAGCAGTACTTC. Translation gives CASSLHEQYF.

The CDR3 DNA reads as TGCGCCAGCACCGAAGGGGACTCAGGCGCCTACGAGCAGTACTTC. Protein sequence: CASTEGDSGAYEQYF. The chain has TRBV5-1 and TRBJ2-7; perhaps TRBD2 as D (6 bases). The V end was cut by 6 bases, the J end by 2 bases, with 18 bases between. Germline V gives CDR1 SGHRS, CDR2 YFSETQ. The CDR3 has 15 residues.

This clone has more than one count but fewer than ten. This chain connects TRBV14 to TRBJ2-7; 10 bases are a match to TRBD2. The CDR3 has 14 residues. V trimming: 3 bases; J trimming: 7 bases; junction bases outside the gene matches: 6. Per germline, CDR1 SGHDN and CDR2 FVKESK. The CDR3 reads CASSQLAGVWEQYF. The CDR3 nucleotides are TGTGCCAGCAGCCAGCTAGCGGGAGTATGGGAGCAGTACTTC.

This clone is labeled medium-sized. The rearrangement links TRBV18 to TRBJ2-7, with a weak D call TRBD2 (5 bases). Germline CDR1 and CDR2: KGHSH and LQKENI. This CDR3 is 15 amino acids long. Trimming left V 1 base short and J 3 bases short, with 13 bases between. CDR3 amino acids: CASSPRAGINYEQYF. The CDR3 region has the DNA TGTGCCAGCTCACCACGGGCGGGTATAAACTACGAGCAGTACTTC.

This chain connects TRBV19 to TRBJ1-2, with D hard to call. Deletions cut 11 bases from V and 6 bases from J, with 19 bases between. The germline gives CDR1 LNHDA, CDR2 SQIVND (reference sequence). The CDR3 runs to 13 residues. CDR3 nucleotides: TGTGCCGTCTACCTCGGGCAGCGGAATGGCTACACCTTC. It is translated as CAVYLGQRNGYTF.

This chain joins TRBV30 and TRBJ2-4; D is unclear. The CDR3 loop spans 17 amino acids. The germline V gene has CDR1 GTSNPN and CDR2 SVGIG (reference sequence). The V and J ends lost 2 bases and 0 bases respectively, with 17 bases between them. DNA for the CDR3: TGTGCCTGGAGTTTAAAAGTCCCGGGTTCAGCCAAAAACATTCAGTACTTC. Its translation: CAWSLKVPGSAKNIQYF.

V usage is TRBV9 and J usage is TRBJ2-1; TRBD2 is a possible D gene (6 bases). The CDR3 is made up of 16 amino acids. The V end was cut by 4 bases, the J end by 3 bases, with 17 bases between. Per the germline V gene, CDR1 is SGDLS and CDR2 is YYNGEE. Here the CDR3 DNA reads TGTGCCAGCAGCCCGGTCCTACTAGCTAGCTACAATGAGCAGTTCTTC. Translating it yields CASSPVLLASYNEQFF.

The gene calls are TRBV27 and TRBJ2-7, with D perhaps matching TRBD1 (6 bases). Germline CDR1 MNHEY, CDR2 SMNVEV (reference sequence). This CDR3 contains 14 residues. V was shortened by 2 bases and J by 0 bases, with 8 bases between the two germline ends. CDR3 coding DNA: TGTGCCAGCAGTTTAAAAGGGGGCTCCTACGAGCAGTACTTC. It translates to CASSLKGGSYEQYF.

As regards this clone: Sequence at one end of the junction differs from germline and may be a read error. J is TRBJ2-5 and V is TRBV7-7, with a tentative D call TRBD2 (7 bases). The germline CDR1 and CDR2 sequences are SSHAT and FNYEAQ (reference sequence). This CDR3 has 11 amino acids. DNA of the CDR3: TGTGCTAGCAGCTTAGGGGGGGCCCAGTACTTC. It specifies CASSLGGAQYF.

J is TRBJ1-3 and V is TRBV7-2; D is unclear. Trimming removed 1 base from V and 1 base from J, with 8 bases in between. CDR1 is SGHTA, CDR2 FQGNSA, per germline. The CDR3 loop spans 15 amino acids. CDR3 loop: CASSLESGSGNTIYF. The CDR3 nucleotides are TGTGCCAGCAGCTTAGAGTCGGGGTCTGGAAACACCATATATTTT. The full variable domain, its missing parts supplied by reference TRBV7-2 and TRBJ1-3, is GAGVSQSPSNKVTEKGKDVELRCDPISGHTALYWYRQSLGQGLEFLIYFQGNSAPDKSGLPSDRFSAERTGGSVSTLTIQRTQQEDSAVYLCASSLESGSGNTIYFGEGSWLTVV.